A selection of T cell receptor beta chains follows, all from one sample in a study of cytomegalovirus exposure and HLA in healthy donors. Data came from immunoSEQ multiplex PCR; TCRdb stores just in-frame clones and leaves some out. The data show under 200,000 clones, about 62% seen once. Input material: PBMCs. Source of these receptors: a man aged 35 to 55 in good health and CMV-seronegative. Each CDR3 is given with its conserved first and last residue. Each record gives: CDR3 length, V gene, J gene, CDR3 protein.

>17|TRBV7-9|TRBJ2-7
CSSSLGAGVTGIYEQYF
>12|TRBV28|TRBJ1-1
CASSTLQGKAFF
>16|TRBV28|TRBJ2-3
CASSSTGGPGTDTQYF
>16|TRBV6-6|TRBJ2-3
CASSYGTSGRADTQYF
>16|TRBV6-6|TRBJ1-4
CASSRTRAATNEKLFF
>15|TRBV5-1|TRBJ2-3
CASSLDISSTDTQYF
>14|TRBV2|TRBJ2-1
CASSEVRTTNEQFF
>14|TRBV27|TRBJ1-2
CASSMDRGGYGYTF
>16|TRBV21-1|TRBJ2-3
CALSQGSGRVPDTQYF
>14|TRBV4-2|TRBJ2-1
CASSQISSEDEQFF
>21|TRBV7-2|TRBJ2-6
CASSLAPPTSAKTGGANVLTF
>13|TRBV5-1|TRBJ2-3
CASSLSGRDTQYF
>15|TRBV4-3|TRBJ2-5
CASSQVFSGRETQYF
>15|TRBV5-4|TRBJ2-2
CASSLDRGRTGELFF
>14|TRBV7-3|TRBJ2-5
CASSLQGAGETQYF
>15|TRBV28|TRBJ1-5
CASSAQGFSNQPQHF
>15|TRBV7-2|TRBJ2-7
CASSFSPSGLYEQYF
>14|TRBV6-1|TRBJ1-3
CASSTGSSGNTIYF
>15|TRBV7-8|TRBJ2-3
CASSQTGSHTDTQYF
>14|TRBV9|TRBJ2-7
CASSVGAGGAQQYF
>15|TRBV4-3|TRBJ2-2
CASRLDSSDTGELFF
>11|TRBV29-1|TRBJ2-5
CSGRRGETQYF
>13|TRBV7-2|TRBJ2-5
CASSSQTQETQYF
>14|TRBV5-1|TRBJ1-4
CASRPGTGGEKLFF
>14|TRBV19|TRBJ1-1
CASWGQGFNTEAFF
>13|TRBV5-6|TRBJ1-1
CASSLNMNTEAFF
>17|TRBV21-1|TRBJ2-3
CASSKEVPLAVTDTQYF
>14|TRBV5-6|TRBJ2-5
CASSLVTPQETQYF
>14|TRBV19|TRBJ2-7
CASSIGGNPYEQYF
>14|TRBV10-3|TRBJ2-5
CAISTLGGSETQYF
>17|TRBV2|TRBJ2-3
CASRRGLTGEGVDTQYF
>14|TRBV10-2|TRBJ2-7
CASSRTSGDYEQYF
>15|TRBV19|TRBJ1-3
CASTPFGESGNTIYF
>13|TRBV11-2|TRBJ2-7
CASSLGTDYEQYF
>16|TRBV27|TRBJ2-2
CASSLLTQTNTGELFF
>16|TRBV5-1|TRBJ2-7
CASSSARTGGSYEQYF
>13|TRBV15|TRBJ1-2
CATSRTGGNGYTF
>13|TRBV29-1|TRBJ2-1
CSVPQRGGREQFF
>13|TRBV10-1|TRBJ1-3
CASPGDSGNTIYF
>13|TRBV11-2|TRBJ1-1
CASSRGGNTEAFF
>11|TRBV27|TRBJ2-7
CATRTQGEQYF
>13|TRBV14|TRBJ2-1
CASSRDQREREFF
>15|TRBV30|TRBJ2-3
CAWSLAGWSVDTQYF
>17|TRBV18|TRBJ2-2
CASSPLLGDANTGELFF
>15|TRBV6-7|TRBJ2-5
CASRNGRSTRETQYF